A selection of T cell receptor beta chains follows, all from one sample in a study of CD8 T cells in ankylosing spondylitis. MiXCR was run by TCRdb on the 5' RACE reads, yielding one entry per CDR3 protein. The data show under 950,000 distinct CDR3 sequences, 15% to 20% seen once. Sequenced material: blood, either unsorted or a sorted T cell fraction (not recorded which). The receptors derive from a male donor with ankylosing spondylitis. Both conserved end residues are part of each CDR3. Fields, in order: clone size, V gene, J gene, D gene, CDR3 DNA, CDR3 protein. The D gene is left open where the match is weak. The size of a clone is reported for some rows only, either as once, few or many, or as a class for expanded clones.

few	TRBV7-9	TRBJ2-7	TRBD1	TGTGCCAGCAGCTTAGCGACAGGGCCCTACGAGCAGTACTTC	CASSLATGPYEQYF
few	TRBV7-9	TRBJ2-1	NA	TGTGCCAGGGACGGGAACAGTGGAGATGAGCAGTTCTTC	CARDGNSGDEQFF
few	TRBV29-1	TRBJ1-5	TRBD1	TGCAGCGTAGTGACAGGGGTAGGGGATCAGCCCCAGCATTTT	CSVVTGVGDQPQHF
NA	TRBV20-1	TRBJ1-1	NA	TGCAGTGCTAGGCCAGGGACAACCTATGAAGCTTTCTTT	CSARPGTTYEAFF
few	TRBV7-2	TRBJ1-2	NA	TGTGCCAGCAGCTTGAACAGACTTTACTACACCTTC	CASSLNRLYYTF
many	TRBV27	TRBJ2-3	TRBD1	TGTGCCAGCAGTTTGTTCGGACAGGGGGCTAGCACAGATACGCAGTATTTT	CASSLFGQGASTDTQYF
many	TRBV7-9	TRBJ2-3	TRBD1	TGTGCCAGCGGCTCTCAAACAGGGGGCGGCACAGATACGCAGTATTTT	CASGSQTGGGTDTQYF
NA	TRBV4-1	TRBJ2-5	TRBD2	TGCGCCAGCAGCCAAGTGACTAGCGGGACATTGACCCAGTACTTC	CASSQVTSGTLTQYF
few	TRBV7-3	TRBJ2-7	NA	TGTGCCAGCAGCTTTGGGGGTCCCGCCTACGAGCAGTACTTC	CASSFGGPAYEQYF
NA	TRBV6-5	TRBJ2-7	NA	TGTGCCAGCAGTTTCGGACACAGTGGCAGCTCCTACGAGCAGTACTTC	CASSFGHSGSSYEQYF
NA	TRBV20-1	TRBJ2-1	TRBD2	TGCAGTGCTAGAGTTCTAGCGGGGGGGCCGGGTGAGCAGTTCTTC	CSARVLAGGPGEQFF
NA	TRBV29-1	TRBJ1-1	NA	TGCAGCGTTGAAGATTCGGGGTCTGAAGCTTTCTTT	CSVEDSGSEAFF
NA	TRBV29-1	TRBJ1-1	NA	TGCAGCGTTGAAACCCAACAGGCAGAAGCTTTCTTT	CSVETQQAEAFF
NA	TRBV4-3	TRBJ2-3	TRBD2	TGCGCCAGCAGCCAAGATATTAGTTCGGCTAGCGGAGATACGCAGTATTTT	CASSQDISSASGDTQYF
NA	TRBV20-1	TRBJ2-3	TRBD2	TGCAGTGCTGCCCTAGCGGGGGTTTCAGATACGCAGTATTTT	CSAALAGVSDTQYF
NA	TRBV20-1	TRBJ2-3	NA	TGCAGTGCTAGAGATCGGAGAACTAGCACAGATACGCAGTATTTT	CSARDRRTSTDTQYF
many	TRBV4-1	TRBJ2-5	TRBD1	TGCGCCAGCAGCCTTGGGACAGGGGGCCTGGAGACCCAGTACTTC	CASSLGTGGLETQYF
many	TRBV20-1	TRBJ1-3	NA	TGCAGTGCTAGAGCTGGGGCTGGAAACACCATATATTTT	CSARAGAGNTIYF
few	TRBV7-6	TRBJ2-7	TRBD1	TGTGCCAGCAGCCCAGGGGGGACAGGGAGGTACGAGCAGTACTTC	CASSPGGTGRYEQYF
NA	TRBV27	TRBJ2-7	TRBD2	TGTGCCAGCAGTTTATCGGCTACTAGCGAATTCTCCTACGAGCAGTACTTC	CASSLSATSEFSYEQYF
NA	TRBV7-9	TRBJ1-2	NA	TGTGCCAGCAGCTTAGAGACTCCTGGCTACACCTTC	CASSLETPGYTF
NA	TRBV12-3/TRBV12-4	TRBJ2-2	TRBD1	TGTGCCAGCATCTTACAGGGGTCCCTCACCGGGGAGCTGTTTTTT	CASILQGSLTGELFF
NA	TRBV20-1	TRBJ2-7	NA	TGCAGTGCTAGTGAGGACAGTTATAGCTCCTACGAGCAGTACTTC	CSASEDSYSSYEQYF
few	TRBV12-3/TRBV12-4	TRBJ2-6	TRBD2	TGTGCCAGCAGTTTAAACCGACTAGCGGGAGGTGGGGCCAACGTCCTGACTTTC	CASSLNRLAGGGANVLTF
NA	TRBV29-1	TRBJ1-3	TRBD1	TGCAGCGCAGACAGGGATCAGGGGCGCCGAGGAAACACCATATATTTT	CSADRDQGRRGNTIYF
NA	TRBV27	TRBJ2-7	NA	TGTGCCAGCCGGGGGACGGACGCCCCCTACGAGCAGTACTTC	CASRGTDAPYEQYF
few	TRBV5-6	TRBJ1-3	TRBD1	TGTGCCAGCAGCCCGACAGGGAGCCAGACCATATATTTT	CASSPTGSQTIYF
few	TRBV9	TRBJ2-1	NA	TGTGCCAGCAGCGCTCGAGGGAATGAGCAGTTCTTC	CASSARGNEQFF
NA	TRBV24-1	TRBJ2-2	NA	TGTGCCACCAGCCCATATACCGGCACCGGGGAGCTGTTTTTT	CATSPYTGTGELFF
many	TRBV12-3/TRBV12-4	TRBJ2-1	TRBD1	TGTGCCAGCAGCCAGGGACAGGGCGTCTACAATGAGCAGTTCTTC	CASSQGQGVYNEQFF
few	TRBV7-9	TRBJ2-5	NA	TGTGCCAGCAGTCCGTCCCCGGACTATAGATTGGAGACCCAGTACTTC	CASSPSPDYRLETQYF
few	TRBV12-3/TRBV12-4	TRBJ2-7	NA	TGTGCCAGCAGCCGGATAAGGGTCAGAGCCGAGCAGTACTTC	CASSRIRVRAEQYF
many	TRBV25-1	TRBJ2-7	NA	TGTGCCAGCAGTGACCCCAGCATAATCCACGAGCAGTACTTC	CASSDPSIIHEQYF
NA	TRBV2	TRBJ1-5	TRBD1	TGTGCCAGCAGTCGGGACAGTCGTCTGAATAGCAATCAGCCCCAGCATTTT	CASSRDSRLNSNQPQHF
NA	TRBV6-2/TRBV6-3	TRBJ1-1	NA	TGTGCCAGCAGGCCGCCCGGACGTACGAACACTGAAGCTTTCTTT	CASRPPGRTNTEAFF
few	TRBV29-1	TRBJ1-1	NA	TGCAGCGTTGAAATAGGGCGGATGAACACTGAAGCTTTCTTT	CSVEIGRMNTEAFF